This T cell receptor beta chain came from a study of beta chain features in type 1 diabetes. This CDR3 has 15 amino acids. V was trimmed by 1 base and J by 7 bases, leaving 15 bases between them. CDR1 and CDR2 (germline): SGHAT, FQNNGV. Findings of the study overall: Healthy donors had naive, central memory and Treg TCRB repertoires that appeared less similar than those seen among patients. Short templates might get an advantage during PCR, and this would be equal in patients and controls.

This clone turned up a few times. The target antigen is unknown. Expressed TCRB transcripts got sequenced, as all isolated RNA was reverse transcribed. Naive, central memory and regulatory T cell samples averaged around 3.9 million reads. Sequenced by immunoSEQ multiplex PCR; TCRdb stores in-frame clones only, minus some. The repertoire holds a few hundred thousand clones, with around 14% as singletons. V usage is TRBV11-2 and J usage is TRBJ2-3; TRBD2 might be the D (6 bases). The clonotype comes from a man aged 30 to 45 in good health. Sequencing input: naive CD4+ T cells from blood. Written as DNA, the CDR3 is TGTGCCAGCAGCTTAGGGTCGTCTGCGGGAAATACGCAGTATTTT. It encodes CASSLGSSAGNTQYF.